This TCR beta chain originates from a study of OX40 agonist ivuxolimab in advanced cancers. Trimming took 6 bases from V and 8 from J, leaving 19 bases between them. Germline V lookup: CDR1 MNHEY, CDR2 SVGAGI. This CDR3 region has 14 residues. Using immunoSEQ multiplex PCR, the repertoire was profiled, and TCRdb retains in-frame clones only, with some absent. The sample holds some 86,000 clones, about 85% seen once. Specimen: CD4+ or CD8+ T cells sorted from blood, collected in a trial of the OX40 agonist ivuxolimab. This receptor was identified in an adult with an advanced solid tumor such as melanoma, head and neck, liver or kidney cancer. V is TRBV6-5 and J is TRBJ1-2, with D perhaps matching TRBD1 (6 bases). CDR3 protein: CASSRKQGPGGYTF. In nucleotides, the CDR3 is TGTGCCAGCAGCCGAAAACAGGGCCCCGGGGGCTACACCTTC.